These T cell receptor beta chains were read from a single sample in a study of cytomegalovirus exposure and HLA in healthy donors. Assay: immunoSEQ multiplex PCR; the TCRdb copy retains only in-frame clones and omits some. Seen here are 120,000 or so clones, roughly 90% observed once, and the top ten hold approximately 1.9%. Sequencing was performed on PBMCs. Every receptor here comes from a young woman in good health and CMV-seronegative. Both conserved end residues are part of each CDR3. Each record gives: CDR3 length, D gene, J gene, clone size, V gene, CDR3 DNA, CDR3 protein. The D gene is left open where the match is weak. A clone size is listed for some rows: how often the clone was seen (once, few, many), or a class if it is expanded.

>15|TRBD1|TRBJ2-5|-|TRBV2
TGTGCCAGCAGAAAGGACAGGGGCCGGCAAGAGACCCAGTACTTC
CASRKDRGRQETQYF
>13|-|TRBJ1-2|-|TRBV10-2
TGCGCCAGCAGTGACGGGACAATCTATGGCTACACCTTC
CASSDGTIYGYTF
>16|-|TRBJ1-2|-|TRBV4-3
TGCGCCAGCAGCCAAGATGACGATTCGGGGAGGGCTGGCTACACCTTC
CASSQDDDSGRAGYTF
>15|TRBD2|TRBJ2-3|-|TRBV29-1
TGCAGCGTTGAAGATCAGGGACTAGCGGGAGATACGCAGTATTTT
CSVEDQGLAGDTQYF
>13|-|TRBJ2-7|few|TRBV6-1
TGTGCCAGCAGTGAAACTCCCTCCTACGAGCAGTACTTC
CASSETPSYEQYF
>16|TRBD2|TRBJ2-7|-|TRBV7-9
TGTGCCAGCAGCCCACGCACCGGGACTAGCTTTGTCGAGCAGTACTTC
CASSPRTGTSFVEQYF
>14|TRBD1|TRBJ1-2|-|TRBV5-4
TGTGCCAGCAATCTACAGGGGTTGGCCTATGGCTACACCTTC
CASNLQGLAYGYTF
>15|TRBD1|TRBJ1-2|-|TRBV6-5
TGTGCCAGCAGTTACGCAGGACAGGGGAACTATGGCTACACCTTC
CASSYAGQGNYGYTF
>14|TRBD1|TRBJ2-3|-|TRBV6-6
TGTGCCAGCACCCGGACAGGGTTCCGCGATACGCAGTATTTT
CASTRTGFRDTQYF
>17|TRBD2|TRBJ2-7|-|TRBV27
TGTGCCAGCAGTCCTCTCGGACTAGCGGGCGTCGTTTGGGAGCAGTACTTC
CASSPLGLAGVVWEQYF
>14|-|TRBJ1-2|-|TRBV27
TGTGCCAGCAGTTTACTAGGGGGTGACTATGGCTACACCTTC
CASSLLGGDYGYTF
>15|TRBD2|TRBJ2-2|-|TRBV7-2
TGTGCCAGCAGCACGCGGGAGTACCCGACCGGGGAGCTGTTTTTT
CASSTREYPTGELFF
>14|-|TRBJ1-6|-|TRBV27
TGTGCCAGCAGTTTATCCTGGGGCTGGTCACCCCTCCACTTT
CASSLSWGWSPLHF
>15|TRBD1|TRBJ2-3|-|TRBV18
TGTGCCAGCTCATCAGGGACAGGACACACAGATACGCAGTATTTT
CASSSGTGHTDTQYF
>16|TRBD1|TRBJ1-2|-|TRBV27
TGTGCCAGCAGTTTATCGCCGAGACAGGGTTTCTATGGCTACACCTTC
CASSLSPRQGFYGYTF